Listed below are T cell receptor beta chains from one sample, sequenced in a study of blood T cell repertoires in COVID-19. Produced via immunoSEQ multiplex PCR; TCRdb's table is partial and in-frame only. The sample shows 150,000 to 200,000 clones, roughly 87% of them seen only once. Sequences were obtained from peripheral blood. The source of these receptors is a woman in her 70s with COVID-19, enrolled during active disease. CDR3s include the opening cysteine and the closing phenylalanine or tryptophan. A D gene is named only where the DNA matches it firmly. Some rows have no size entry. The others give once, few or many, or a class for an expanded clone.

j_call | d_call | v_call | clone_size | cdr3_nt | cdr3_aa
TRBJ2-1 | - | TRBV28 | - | TGTGCCAGCAGTTGGTGGGTACAGGGCAATGAGCAGTTCTTC | CASSWWVQGNEQFF
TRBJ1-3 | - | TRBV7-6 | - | TGTGCCAGCAGCTTGGGAGGGCGACCCGTCCTCTCTGGAAACACCATATATTTT | CASSLGGRPVLSGNTIYF
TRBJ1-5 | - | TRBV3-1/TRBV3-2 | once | TGTGCCAGCAGCCAAGGCGCCTATAGCAATCAGCCCCAGCATTTT | CASSQGAYSNQPQHF
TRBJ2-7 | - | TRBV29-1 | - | TGCAGCGTGGAGGTGGACCCCGAGCAGTACTTC | CSVEVDPEQYF
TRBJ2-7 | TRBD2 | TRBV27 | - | TGTGCCAGCAGTTCCCTATGGCGGGAGGGCTACGAGCAGTACTTC | CASSSLWREGYEQYF
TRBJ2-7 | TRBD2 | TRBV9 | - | TGTGCCAGCAGCCCCCGGACTAGCGGGAGTGAAGAGCAGTACTTC | CASSPRTSGSEEQYF
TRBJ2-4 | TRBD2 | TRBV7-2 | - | TGTGCCAGCGGGACTAGCGGGAGTGGAAAAAACATTCAGTACTTC | CASGTSGSGKNIQYF
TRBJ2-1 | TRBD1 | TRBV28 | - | TGTGCCAGCAGTCTGCCGGGACAGTCCTTGGAGTTCTTC | CASSLPGQSLEFF
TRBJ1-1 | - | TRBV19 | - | TGTGCCAGTAGTATGGTCCCGGGGTTTGACACTGAAGCTTTCTTT | CASSMVPGFDTEAFF
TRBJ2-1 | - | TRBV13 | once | TGTGCCAGCAGCCCCCGTCGGAGGTCCCCACGCATCTTC | CASSPRRRSPRIF
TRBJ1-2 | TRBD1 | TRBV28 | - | TGTGCCAGCAGTCGAGGACAGGGGAATCATGGCTACACCTTC | CASSRGQGNHGYTF
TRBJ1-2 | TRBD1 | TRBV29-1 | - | TGCAGCGGGATTTTGACAGGGGTCAACTATGGCTACACCTTC | CSGILTGVNYGYTF
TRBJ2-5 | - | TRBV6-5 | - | TGTGCCAGCAGTTACTCCCCTACTAGAAAAGAGACCCAGTACTTC | CASSYSPTRKETQYF
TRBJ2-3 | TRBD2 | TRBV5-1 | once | TGCGCCAGCAGCTTGGCCCCGAGACTAGCGGGCCTCAGCACAGATACGCAGTATTTT | CASSLAPRLAGLSTDTQYF
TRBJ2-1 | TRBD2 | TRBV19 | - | TGTGCCAGTAGAAGAAGAGCGGGGACCTCCTACAATGAGCAGTTCTTC | CASRRRAGTSYNEQFF
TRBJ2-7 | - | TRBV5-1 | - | TGCGCCAGCAGCTTGGCCGGGACTGGCGAGCAGTACTTC | CASSLAGTGEQYF
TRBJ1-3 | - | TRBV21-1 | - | TGTGCCAGCAGCATCCGAACCGACAGCAACACCATATATTTT | CASSIRTDSNTIYF
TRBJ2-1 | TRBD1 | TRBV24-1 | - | TGTGCCACCAGTGATTTGGCGGGACAGGGTGACAATGAGCAGTTCTTC | CATSDLAGQGDNEQFF
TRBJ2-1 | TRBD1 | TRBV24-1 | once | TGTGCCACCAGCGGAAGGACAGGGGTTAATGAGCAGTTCTTC | CATSGRTGVNEQFF
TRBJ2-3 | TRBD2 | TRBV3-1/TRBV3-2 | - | TGTGCCAGCAGCCAAGGGGCGGGAGGGCCGACAGATACGCAGTATTTT | CASSQGAGGPTDTQYF
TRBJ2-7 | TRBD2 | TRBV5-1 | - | TGCGCCAGCAGCTTGGCGGGCTTAGCGGGAGGGCCTTACGAGCAGTACTTC | CASSLAGLAGGPYEQYF
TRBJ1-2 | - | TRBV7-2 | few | TGTGCCAGCAGCTTAGGACAGCGACCCCTTGGCTACACCTTC | CASSLGQRPLGYTF
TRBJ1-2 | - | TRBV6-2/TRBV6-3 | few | TGTGCCAGCAGTTACTCAGAAGGCAGTCGGGGAGGCTACACCTTC | CASSYSEGSRGGYTF
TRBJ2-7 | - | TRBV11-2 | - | TGTGCCAGCAGCGCAGGGGTACTCGAGCAGTACTTC | CASSAGVLEQYF
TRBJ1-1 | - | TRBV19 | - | TGTGCCAGTAGTATGGGGGGGGCGGATAACACTGAAGCTTTCTTT | CASSMGGADNTEAFF
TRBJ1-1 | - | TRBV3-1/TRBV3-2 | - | TGTGCCAGCAGCCAAGAGGGAGGGGGGCCGAACACTGAAGCTTTCTTT | CASSQEGGGPNTEAFF
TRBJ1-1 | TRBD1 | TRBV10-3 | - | TGTGCCATCAGCGCGGGACAGGGGGGCACTGAAGCTTTCTTT | CAISAGQGGTEAFF
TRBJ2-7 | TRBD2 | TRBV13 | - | TGTGCCAGCAGCCCGCAGACGGGGGGTAGCTCCTACGAGCAGTACTTC | CASSPQTGGSSYEQYF
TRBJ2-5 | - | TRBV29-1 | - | TGCAGCGTTAGCAGGGGTCACGAGACCCAGTACTTC | CSVSRGHETQYF
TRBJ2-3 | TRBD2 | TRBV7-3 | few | TGTGCCAGCAGCTTAATATCGGGAGCGGGAAGGGGAGATACGCAGTATTTT | CASSLISGAGRGDTQYF
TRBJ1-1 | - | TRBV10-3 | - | TGTGCCATCAGTGAGTCGGCTGGACAGACGGCCACTGAAGCTTTCTTT | CAISESAGQTATEAFF
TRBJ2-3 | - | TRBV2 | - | TGTGCCAGTGGGAGCGCGGTGGGCACAGATACGCAGTATTTT | CASGSAVGTDTQYF
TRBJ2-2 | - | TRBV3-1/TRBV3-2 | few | TGTGCCAGCAGCCCAGGCAGGGCCGGGGAGCTGTTTTTT | CASSPGRAGELFF
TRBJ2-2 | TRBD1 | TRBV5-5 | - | TGTGCCAGCAGTCGCCAGGGGGTCGCGAACACCGGGGAGCTGTTTTTT | CASSRQGVANTGELFF
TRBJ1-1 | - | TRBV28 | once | TGTGCCAGCAGGGCGGACAGCGAAGCTTTCTTT | CASRADSEAFF
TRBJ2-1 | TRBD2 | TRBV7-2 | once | TGTGCCAGCAGCTTGGGACTAGCGGGAGCAGGTGAGCAGTTCTTC | CASSLGLAGAGEQFF